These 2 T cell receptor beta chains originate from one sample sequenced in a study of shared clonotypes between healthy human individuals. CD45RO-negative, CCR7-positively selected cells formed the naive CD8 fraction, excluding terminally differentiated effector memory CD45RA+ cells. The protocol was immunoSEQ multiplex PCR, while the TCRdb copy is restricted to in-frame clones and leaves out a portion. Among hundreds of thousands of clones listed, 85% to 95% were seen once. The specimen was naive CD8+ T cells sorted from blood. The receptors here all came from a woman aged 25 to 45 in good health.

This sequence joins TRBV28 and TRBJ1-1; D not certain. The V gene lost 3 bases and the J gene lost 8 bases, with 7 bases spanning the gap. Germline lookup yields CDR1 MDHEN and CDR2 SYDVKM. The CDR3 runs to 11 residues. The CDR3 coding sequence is TGTGCCAGCAGTTTTTGGCCAGAAGCTTTCTTT. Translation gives CASSFWPEAFF. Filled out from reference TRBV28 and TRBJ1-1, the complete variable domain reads DVKVTQSSRYLVKRTGEKVFLECVQDMDHENMFWYRQDPGLGLRLIYFSYDVKMKEKGDIPEGYSVSREKKERFSLILESASTNQTSMYLCASSFWPEAFFGQGTRLTVV.

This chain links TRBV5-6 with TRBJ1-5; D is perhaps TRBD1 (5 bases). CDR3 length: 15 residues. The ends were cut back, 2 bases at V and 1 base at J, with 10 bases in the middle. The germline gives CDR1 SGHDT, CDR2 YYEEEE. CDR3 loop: CASSLSGSSNQPQHF. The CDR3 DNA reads TGTGCCAGCAGCTTATCAGGGTCAAGCAATCAGCCCCAGCATTTT.